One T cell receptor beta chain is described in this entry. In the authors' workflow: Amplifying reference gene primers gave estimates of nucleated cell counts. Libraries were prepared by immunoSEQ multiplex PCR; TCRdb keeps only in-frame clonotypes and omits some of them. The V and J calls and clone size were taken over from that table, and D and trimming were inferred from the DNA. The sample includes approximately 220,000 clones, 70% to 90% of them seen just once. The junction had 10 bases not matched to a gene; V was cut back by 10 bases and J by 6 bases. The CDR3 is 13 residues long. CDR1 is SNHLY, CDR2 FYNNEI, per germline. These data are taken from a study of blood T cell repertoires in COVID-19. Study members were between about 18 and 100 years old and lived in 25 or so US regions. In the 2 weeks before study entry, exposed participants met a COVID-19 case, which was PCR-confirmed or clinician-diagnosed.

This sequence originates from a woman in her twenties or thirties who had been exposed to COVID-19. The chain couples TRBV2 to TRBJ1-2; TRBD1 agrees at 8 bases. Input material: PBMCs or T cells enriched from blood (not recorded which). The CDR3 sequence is CATKGQELDGYTF. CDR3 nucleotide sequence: TGTGCCACCAAGGGACAGGAACTGGATGGCTACACCTTC.